The 11 T cell receptor beta chains listed next were all sequenced from one sample in a study of blood T cell repertoires in COVID-19. TCRdb's table, derived via immunoSEQ multiplex PCR, lists solely in-frame clones and lacks some. The sample lists 100,000 to 120,000 clones; over 75% were seen once. Sequenced sample: peripheral blood. Receptors were obtained from a human donor in a cohort sampled during active COVID-19.

This clone was counted a single time. The chain has TRBV9 and TRBJ2-7; D is perhaps TRBD2 (6 bases). V was clipped by 3 bases and J by 7 bases, with 14 bases between them. The CDR3 runs to 13 residues. Germline V gives CDR1 SGDLS, CDR2 YYNGEE. The CDR3 DNA reads TGTGCCAGCAGCGGGTACGGGGGTGAGGAGCAGTACTTC. As protein: CASSGYGGEEQYF. The full variable domain, completed using reference TRBV9 and TRBJ2-7, is DSGVTQTPKHLITATGQRVTLRCSPRSGDLSVYWYQQSLDQGLQFLIQYYNGEERAKGNILERFSAQQFPDLHSELNLSSLELGDSALYFCASSGYGGEEQYFGPGTRLTVT.

The chain is built from TRBV30 and TRBJ2-3; 13 nucleotides align to TRBD2. J gave up 2 bases and V 0 bases, and 17 bases lay outside the gene matches. The CDR3 is made up of 21 amino acids. Germline values: CDR1 GTSNPN, CDR2 SVGIG (reference sequence). In nucleotides, the CDR3 is TGTGCCTGGAGTGTCCCGGGACTAGCGGGGAGGACCTATTCCGACACAGATACGCAGTATTTT. Protein: CAWSVPGLAGRTYSDTDTQYF.

This chain joins TRBV5-5 and TRBJ2-7; D might be TRBD2 (6 bases). Between the trimmed V and J ends, which lost 0 bases and 0 bases, there was a span of 10 bases. This CDR3 contains 15 residues. Per the germline V gene, CDR1 is SGHKS and CDR2 is YYEKEE (reference sequence). The CDR3 loop is CASSLDPDYSYEQYF. CDR3 sequence (DNA): TGTGCCAGCAGCTTGGACCCGGACTACTCCTACGAGCAGTACTTC.

J is TRBJ1-6 and V is TRBV4-2; 7 bases line up with TRBD1. The CDR3 loop spans 16 amino acids. V was clipped by 0 bases and J by 7 bases; unmatched bases: 6. CDR1 is LGHNA and CDR2 is YNFKEQ in the germline V gene. CDR3 sequence (DNA): TGTGCCAGCAGCCAAGAAGGGGGGACAGCAAATTCACCCCTCCACTTT. Encoded protein: CASSQEGGTANSPLHF.

The CDR3 spells CASSQDMTGKANVLTF. Here the CDR3 DNA reads TGTGCCAGCAGCCAAGATATGACAGGGAAGGCCAACGTCCTGACTTTC. The rearrangement joins TRBV4-2 to TRBJ2-6; 7 bases agree with TRBD1. In germline, CDR1 is LGHNA, CDR2 YNFKEQ. The CDR3 loop spans 16 amino acids. J was trimmed by 6 bases and V by 0 bases; bases with no gene match: 5.

This chain links TRBV28 with TRBJ1-2; 11 bases are a match to TRBD1. The germline V gene has CDR1 MDHEN and CDR2 SYDVKM. The CDR3 sequence is 14 residues long. Losses at the gene ends were 7 bases for V and 3 bases for J; bases not matched to a gene: 4. The CDR3 nucleotides read TGTGCCAGCACCTGGACAGGGGGCTACTATGGCTACACCTTC. It translates to CASTWTGGYYGYTF.

The gene calls are TRBV28 and TRBJ2-1; 9 bases are a match to TRBD2. The CDR3 is 17 amino acids. From germline, CDR1 is MDHEN and CDR2 SYDVKM. V lost 5 bases to trimming and J lost 4 bases; unmatched junction nucleotides: 12. CDR3 in amino acids: CASSLPSSGVFYNEQFF. For the CDR3, the DNA is TGTGCCAGCAGTCTCCCGTCTAGCGGGGTGTTTTACAATGAGCAGTTCTTC.

V is TRBV30 and J is TRBJ2-7; 9 nucleotides line up with TRBD2. The CDR3 is made up of 13 amino acids. Trimming at V came to 4 bases and at J to 2 bases, leaving 3 bases not matched to a gene. CDR1 GTSNPN and CDR2 SVGIG come from the germline V gene (reference sequence). Here the CDR3 DNA reads TGTGCCTGGACTAGCGGGACGACCTACGAGCAGTACTTC. Its translation is CAWTSGTTYEQYF.

This rearrangement joins TRBV19 to TRBJ1-3; 7 bases align to TRBD1. The CDR3 has 16 amino acids. V dropped 8 bases and J dropped 2; count of bases not matched to a gene: 12. Germline values: CDR1 LNHDA, CDR2 SQIVND (reference sequence). The CDR3 DNA sequence: TGTGCCAGTCATCCCGGGACAGTCTCCCCTGGAAACACCATATATTTT. This encodes CASHPGTVSPGNTIYF.

The gene calls are TRBV5-1 and TRBJ2-1; D not resolved. V lost 2 bases to trimming and J lost 9 bases, with 12 bases between them. The CDR3 spans 13 residues. Germline loops: CDR1 SGHRS, CDR2 YFSETQ. CDR3 nucleotides: TGCGCCAGCAGCTTACCAGGTCCCGGTGAGCAGTTCTTC. Its translation: CASSLPGPGEQFF. The whole variable domain, remainder taken from reference TRBV5-1 and TRBJ2-1, is KAGVTQTPRYLIKTRGQQVTLSCSPISGHRSVSWYQQTPGQGLQFLFEYFSETQRNKGNFPGRFSGRQFSNSRSEMNVSTLELGDSALYLCASSLPGPGEQFFGPGTRLTVL.

The V and J genes are TRBV18 and TRBJ2-3; D gene ambiguous. CDR3 length equals 13 residues. V was shortened by 6 bases and J by 5 bases, with 12 bases between the two germline ends. CDR1 and CDR2 (germline): KGHSH, LQKENI. The CDR3 DNA follows: TGTGCCAGCTCTACAACCTCGGGAGATACGCAGTATTTT. Amino acid sequence: CASSTTSGDTQYF.